This T cell receptor beta chain appears in the sequencing data of a study of CD8 T cells in ankylosing spondylitis. Ten or more counts support this clonotype. Its antigen remains unidentified. TCRdb ran MiXCR on the 5' RACE reads and lists one entry per CDR3 protein. Here the sample spans under 200,000 distinct CDR3 sequences, 9.8% being singletons. The V and J ends lost 4 bases and 0 bases respectively, with 16 bases between them. CDR1 SGHDN and CDR2 FVKESK come from the germline V gene. This CDR3 comprises 17 residues. Whole-study results and caveats: Matched ankylosing spondylitis synovial fluid reportedly contained a significantly enriched population of disease-linked clones. Blood of patients with ankylosing spondylitis appeared to be characterized by a TCR beta motif of eight highly homologous variants. Researchers report that disease-linked clones proved CD8+ and relatively rare in peripheral blood.

Sample: blood, either unsorted or a sorted T cell fraction (not recorded which). The origin of this receptor is a female donor with ankylosing spondylitis or in good health (not recorded which). V and J are TRBV14 and TRBJ2-1, with D maybe TRBD2 (6 bases). DNA of the CDR3: TGTGCCAGCAGCCCATTTTCCTGGACTACCTCCTACAATGAGCAGTTCTTC. It specifies CASSPFSWTTSYNEQFF.